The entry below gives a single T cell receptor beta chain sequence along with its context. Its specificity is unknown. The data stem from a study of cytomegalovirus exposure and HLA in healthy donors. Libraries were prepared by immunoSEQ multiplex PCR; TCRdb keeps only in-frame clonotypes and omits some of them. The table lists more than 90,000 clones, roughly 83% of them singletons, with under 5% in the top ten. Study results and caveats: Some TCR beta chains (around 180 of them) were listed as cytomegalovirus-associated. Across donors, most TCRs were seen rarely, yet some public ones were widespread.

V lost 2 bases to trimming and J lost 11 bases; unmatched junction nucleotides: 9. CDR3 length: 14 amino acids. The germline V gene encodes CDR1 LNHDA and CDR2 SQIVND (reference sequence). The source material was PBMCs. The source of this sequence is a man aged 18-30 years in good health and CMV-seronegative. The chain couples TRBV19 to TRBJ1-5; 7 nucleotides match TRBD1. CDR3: CASSIQGGEAAQHF. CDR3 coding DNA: TGTGCCAGTAGTATACAAGGGGGCGAAGCGGCCCAGCATTTT.